A selection of T cell receptor beta chains follows, all from one sample in a study of healthy donors' naive CD4 and CD8 T cells. TCRdb fed the reads into MiXCR, producing one record per CDR3 protein. In the table there are approximately 200,000 distinct CDR3 sequences, over 60% of which are singletons. Sequencing was carried out using naive CD4+ and CD8+ T cells sorted from blood, pooled from several donors. All receptors derive from a pool of human donors in good health; the sample pools cells from several healthy donors. CDR3s include the opening cysteine and the closing phenylalanine or tryptophan. A D gene is named only where the DNA matches it firmly. A clone size is listed for some rows: how often the clone was seen (once, few, many), or a class if it is expanded.

clone_size	v_call	j_call	d_call	cdr3_nt	cdr3_aa
NA	TRBV15	TRBJ1-2	NA	TGTGCCACCAGCAGGGAGGACCGGTTGAGCATATTGGGCTACACCTTC	CATSREDRLSILGYTF
once	TRBV29-1	TRBJ2-7	NA	TGCAGCCCCAGTTTGGTGATGATATCTCTCTACGAGCAGTACTTC	CSPSLVMISLYEQYF
few	TRBV27	TRBJ1-5	TRBD1	TGTGCCAGCAGTGATGGGACAGCTAATCAGCCCCAGCATTTT	CASSDGTANQPQHF
NA	TRBV19	TRBJ2-7	TRBD2	TGTGCCAGTAGACGCGTGGGACTAGCGGGAGTGGAGCAGTACTTC	CASRRVGLAGVEQYF
NA	TRBV4-3	TRBJ2-1	NA	TGCGCCAGCAGCCAAGAAGGTTCTGGGAATGAGCAGTTCTTC	CASSQEGSGNEQFF
NA	TRBV29-1	TRBJ2-5	TRBD2	TGCAGCGTTGTAGGTGGGAGGGTAGACAGCCAAGAGACCCAGTACTTC	CSVVGGRVDSQETQYF
NA	TRBV5-1	TRBJ2-1	NA	TGTGCCAGCAGCTTAGAATCGACAGAGCAGCTCTTC	CASSLESTEQLF
NA	TRBV30	TRBJ2-5	NA	TGTGCCTGGAGTGTAGGCGGGGTCCAAGAGACCCAGTACTTC	CAWSVGGVQETQYF
NA	TRBV10-3	TRBJ2-1	TRBD1	TGTGCCATCAGCTTCACAGGGGGACATGAGCAGTTCTTC	CAISFTGGHEQFF
NA	TRBV20-1	TRBJ2-2	NA	TGCAGTGCCCCGGGACATTTAAACACCGGGGAGCTGTTTTTT	CSAPGHLNTGELFF
NA	TRBV5-1	TRBJ1-1	NA	TGCGCCAGCAGCCCGGACAAGAACACTGAAGCTTTCTTT	CASSPDKNTEAFF
NA	TRBV18	TRBJ2-1	TRBD1	TGTGCCAGCTCGGTGGGACAGAACAATGAGCAGTTCTTC	CASSVGQNNEQFF
NA	TRBV7-2	TRBJ2-4	NA	TGTGCCAGCAGCTTATTAGAGCCTAACAACCTAGCCAAAAACATTCAGTACTTC	CASSLLEPNNLAKNIQYF
few	TRBV19	TRBJ2-1	TRBD1	TGTGCCAGTAGCAGGTTCTTCGGGACAGGGGATTACAATGAGCAGTTCTTC	CASSRFFGTGDYNEQFF
once	TRBV6-2/TRBV6-3	TRBJ2-5	TRBD2	TGTGCCAGCAGTTCGGGACTAGCGGTTCGGGAGACCCAGTACTTC	CASSSGLAVRETQYF
few	TRBV6-1	TRBJ1-1	NA	TGTGCCAGCCTTAGGGGAGGTGAAGCTTTCTTT	CASLRGGEAFF
NA	TRBV6-2/TRBV6-3	TRBJ2-7	NA	TGTGCCAGCAGTTATCTCCGGGGCGACTCCTACGAGCAGTACTTC	CASSYLRGDSYEQYF
few	TRBV27	TRBJ2-5	NA	TGTGCCAGCAGTTTATCCCCTCAAGAGACCCAGTACTTC	CASSLSPQETQYF
NA	TRBV20-1	TRBJ2-1	NA	TGCAGTGCTAGAGATCATGGTAGCGGAGAGGCCTACAATGAGCAGTTCTTC	CSARDHGSGEAYNEQFF
NA	TRBV19	TRBJ2-5	TRBD1	TGTGCCAGTAGTTCCTGGAGGAAGACAGGGACAGAGACCCAGTACTTC	CASSSWRKTGTETQYF